Following are 10 T cell receptor beta chains from one sample sequenced in a study of control samples from healthy donors and cancer patients. Repertoires were generated with immunoSEQ multiplex PCR, while TCRdb's copy carries only in-frame clones and drops some. This sample carries roughly 120,000 clones, approximately 94% of them seen once, and the ten largest clones take roughly 4%. The specimen sequenced was blood. These receptors originate from a man aged 30 to 39 in good health.

The CDR3 is CASSRGTGGNEKLFF. The CDR3 DNA reads TGTGCCAGCAGCAGAGGAACAGGGGGCAATGAAAAACTGTTTTTT. The rearrangement uses TRBV2 and TRBJ1-4, with 9 bases fitting TRBD1. The CDR3 runs to 15 residues. Unmatched junction bases numbered 7, after V lost 6 bases and J lost 5 bases. Germline V lookup: CDR1 SNHLY, CDR2 FYNNEI.

J is TRBJ2-2 and V is TRBV7-8, with D possibly TRBD2 on 5 matching bases. Germline V gene data show CDR1 as SGHVS and CDR2 as FQNEAQ. The CDR3 has 14 amino acids. Trimming pared 2 bases from V and 6 bases from J, leaving 10 bases between. CDR3 region: CASSLRRYPGELFF. The CDR3 bases are TGTGCCAGCAGCTTAAGGAGGTATCCCGGGGAGCTGTTTTTT. Together with reference TRBV7-8 and TRBJ2-2, the CDR3 gives the full variable domain: GAGVSQSPRYKVAKRGQDVALRCDPISGHVSLFWYQQALGQGPEFLTYFQNEAQLDKSGLPSDRFFAERPEGSVSTLKIQRTQQEDSAVYLCASSLRRYPGELFFGEGSRLTVL.

The chain joins TRBV5-1 to TRBJ2-7, with a weak D call TRBD1 (5 bases). V lost 3 bases and J 0 bases, leaving 13 bases between the germline ends. Per germline, CDR1 SGHRS and CDR2 YFSETQ. This CDR3 has 15 amino acids. CDR3 region: CASSYGAVTSYEQYF. DNA for the CDR3: TGCGCCAGCAGCTATGGGGCGGTCACCTCCTACGAGCAGTACTTC.

The V gene is TRBV7-9, the J gene TRBJ1-1, with D possibly TRBD1 on 6 matching bases. CDR1 and CDR2 (germline): SEHNR, FQNEAQ (reference sequence). The CDR3 sequence is 13 residues long. Trimming shortened V by 7 bases and J by 7 bases, and 16 bases separated the two germline ends. CDR3 sequence: CASTPPGHLEAFF. As DNA, the CDR3 is TGTGCCAGCACCCCTCCGGGACACCTTGAAGCTTTCTTT.

The chain carries TRBV19 and TRBJ2-1, with a tentative D call TRBD1 (6 bases). The V end lost 3 bases, the J end lost 6 bases, and 9 bases lay between the germline ends. Germline assignment: CDR1 LNHDA and CDR2 SQIVND (reference sequence). This CDR3 has 13 amino acids. The CDR3 coding sequence is TGTGCCAGTAGTATGGGGGCCCCCAATGAGCAGTTCTTC. Translated: CASSMGAPNEQFF.

The V call is TRBV5-1, the J call TRBJ1-5; possible D gene TRBD1, 5 bases. Germline CDR1 and CDR2: SGHRS and YFSETQ. This CDR3 region has 15 residues. Between the trimmed V and J ends, which lost 1 base and 3 bases, there was a span of 11 bases. As DNA, the CDR3 is TGCGCCAGCAGCTTGCGTGGGGCAGACAATCAGCCCCAGCATTTT. It is translated as CASSLRGADNQPQHF.

This rearrangement joins TRBV25-1 to TRBJ1-5; D perhaps matches TRBD1 (6 bases). The germline gives CDR1 MGHDK, CDR2 SYGVNS. Trimming removed 5 bases at V and 2 bases at J, with 19 bases between. This CDR3 has 17 residues. CDR3 sequence reads: CASSWQGLNSGNQPQHF. The DNA for the CDR3 is TGTGCCAGCAGTTGGCAGGGGTTGAACTCAGGCAATCAGCCCCAGCATTTT. The full variable domain, with the rest looked up from reference TRBV25-1 and TRBJ1-5, is EADIYQTPRYLVIGTGKKITLECSQTMGHDKMYWYQQDPGMELHLIHYSYGVNSTEKGDLSSESTVSRIRTEHFPLTLESARPSHTSQYLCASSWQGLNSGNQPQHFGDGTRLSIL.

This chain connects TRBV7-2 to TRBJ2-3, with D tentatively TRBD2 (7 bases). The V end was cut by 1 base, the J end by 0 bases, with 11 bases between. The CDR3 extends over 16 amino acids. The germline CDR1 and CDR2 sequences are SGHTA and FQGNSA. DNA for the CDR3: TGTGCCAGCAGCTTAGGGGGGGGGCCCAGCACAGATACGCAGTATTTT. This codes for CASSLGGGPSTDTQYF. Complete variable domain (other parts from reference TRBV7-2 and TRBJ2-3): GAGVSQSPSNKVTEKGKDVELRCDPISGHTALYWYRQSLGQGLEFLIYFQGNSAPDKSGLPSDRFSAERTGGSVSTLTIQRTQQEDSAVYLCASSLGGGPSTDTQYFGPGTRLTVL.

This sequence joins TRBV7-9 and TRBJ2-1, with 12 bases that match TRBD2. The length of the CDR3 is 16 residues. Germline V gene sequence: CDR1 SEHNR, CDR2 FQNEAQ (reference sequence). J gave up 7 bases and V 5 bases, and 9 bases lay outside the gene matches. CDR3: CASSVLTSGGLNEQFF. CDR3 DNA: TGTGCCAGCAGCGTCCTGACTAGCGGGGGCCTTAATGAGCAGTTCTTC.

V and J are TRBV9 and TRBJ1-1; D is unresolved. Germline CDR1 SGDLS, CDR2 YYNGEE. Trimming removed 4 bases from V and 4 bases from J, with 20 bases in between. The CDR3 length is 16 residues. The CDR3 loop reads CASSHNRAAAITEAFF. The CDR3 DNA reads as TGTGCCAGCAGCCACAACCGAGCGGCCGCGATCACTGAAGCTTTCTTT.